Listed below are T cell receptor beta chains from one sample, sequenced in a study of control samples from healthy donors and cancer patients. Assay used: immunoSEQ multiplex PCR; TCRdb lists only in-frame clones, some missing. The sample consists of approximately 100,000 clones, around nine tenths of them appearing once. The sequencing sample was made of blood. Source of these receptors: a human donor in good health. The donor label of this sample is uncertain. Each CDR3 is given with its conserved first and last residue. The order of the fields is D gene, CDR3 length, J gene, V gene, clone size, CDR3 DNA, CDR3 protein. The D gene is left open where the match is weak. The listing skips clone size in some rows; elsewhere it reads once, few, many or a size class.

>-|15|TRBJ1-3|TRBV10-3|-
TGTGCCATCAGTGAGTCGTGGAGCTCTGGAAACACCATATATTTT
CAISESWSSGNTIYF
>-|13|TRBJ1-1|TRBV7-8|-
TGTGCCAGCAGCTTGAGTGTGAACACTGAAGCTTTCTTT
CASSLSVNTEAFF
>-|12|TRBJ2-2|TRBV27|once
TGTGCCAGCTTTGGATACACCGGGGAGCTGTTTTTT
CASFGYTGELFF
>-|16|TRBJ1-1|TRBV3-1/TRBV3-2|-
TGTGCCAGCAGCTCCCGACAGGCCCCGATGAACACTGAAGCTTTCTTT
CASSSRQAPMNTEAFF
>-|13|TRBJ2-3|TRBV5-1|-
TGCGCCAGCAGCTTGGCCGGGGCAGATACGCAGTATTTT
CASSLAGADTQYF
>-|14|TRBJ1-4|TRBV5-6|-
TGTGCCAGCAGCTTCGGCGGGGGACATGAAAAACTGTTTTTT
CASSFGGGHEKLFF
>-|17|TRBJ2-2|TRBV7-2|-
TGTGCCAGCAGCTTAGTCGGGGGGACACCGAACACCGGGGAGCTGTTTTTT
CASSLVGGTPNTGELFF
>-|15|TRBJ2-1|TRBV2|-
TGTGCCAGCAGTGCAGGAGCTCTTGGGAACAATGAGCAGTTCTTC
CASSAGALGNNEQFF
>-|14|TRBJ2-1|TRBV5-1|-
TGCGCCAGCAGCCCATGGGGGGGGCGGGATGAGCAGTTCTTC
CASSPWGGRDEQFF
>TRBD1|15|TRBJ2-7|TRBV6-5|-
TGTGCCAGCAGTTACCCCCGACAGGGAACCTACGAGCAGTACTTC
CASSYPRQGTYEQYF
>TRBD1|15|TRBJ2-7|TRBV6-1|-
TGTGCCAGCAGTCCGCCACGGGACAGGGTCCACGAGCAGTACTTC
CASSPPRDRVHEQYF
>-|14|TRBJ2-7|TRBV10-1|-
TGCGCCAGCCCAACTAGTGGCCCTGACTACGAGCAGTACTTC
CASPTSGPDYEQYF
>-|18|TRBJ1-5|TRBV6-2/TRBV6-3|few
TGTGCCAGCAGTTACTCGAGAGAGGGACACACCTTAAATCAGCCCCAGCATTTT
CASSYSREGHTLNQPQHF
>-|13|TRBJ1-4|TRBV11-2|-
TGTGCCAGCAAAGGGGTCCTTAATGAAAAACTGTTTTTT
CASKGVLNEKLFF
>-|13|TRBJ1-1|TRBV30|-
TGTGCCTGGAGTGTAGGAGGGGAGACTGAAGCTTTCTTT
CAWSVGGETEAFF
>-|15|TRBJ1-2|TRBV7-9|-
TGTGCCAGCAGCTTAGGTCAGAACCAGAACTATGGCTACACCTTC
CASSLGQNQNYGYTF
>-|13|TRBJ1-2|TRBV28|-
TGTGCCAGCAGTTTTGGCCAGAACTATGGCTACACCTTC
CASSFGQNYGYTF
>-|12|TRBJ1-5|TRBV6-2/TRBV6-3|-
TGTGCCAGCAGTCAACAATGGCAGCCCCAGCATTTT
CASSQQWQPQHF
>-|12|TRBJ2-7|TRBV3-1/TRBV3-2|-
TGTGCCAGCAGCCCCGGCGGTTACGAGCAGTACTTC
CASSPGGYEQYF
>-|17|TRBJ1-5|TRBV19|-
TGTGCCAGTAGTATGGGATGGCGGCTAGTTGGCAATCAGCCCCAGCATTTT
CASSMGWRLVGNQPQHF
>-|15|TRBJ1-6|TRBV3-1/TRBV3-2|-
TGTGCCAGCACCCCTCGGCAGGGGAGTAATTCACCCCTCCACTTT
CASTPRQGSNSPLHF
>-|15|TRBJ1-1|TRBV4-1|-
TGCGCCAGCAGCCAGGGAACCCGGGCGGACACTGAAGCTTTCTTT
CASSQGTRADTEAFF
>-|14|TRBJ2-3|TRBV14|-
TGTGCCAGCAGCCCCGGGTTTAGCACAGATACGCAGTATTTT
CASSPGFSTDTQYF
>-|13|TRBJ1-1|TRBV5-1|-
TGCGCCAGCAGCTTGGGATCGTACGGTGAAGCTTTCTTT
CASSLGSYGEAFF
>TRBD1|15|TRBJ2-1|TRBV5-5|-
TGTGCCAGCAGCTCCGGGACAGGGGTATCCAATGAGCAGTTCTTC
CASSSGTGVSNEQFF
>-|16|TRBJ1-3|TRBV9|-
TGTGCCAGCAGCGTAGAAATTTTGAGGGAACGAAACACCATATATTTT
CASSVEILRERNTIYF
>-|13|TRBJ1-2|TRBV7-2|-
TGTGCCAGCAGCCCACACAACAGGGATAGCTACACCTTC
CASSPHNRDSYTF
>-|14|TRBJ2-2|TRBV24-1|-
TGTGCCACCAGTAACGACGGGCGGTCCGGGGAGCTGTTTTTT
CATSNDGRSGELFF
>-|11|TRBJ2-1|TRBV12-3/TRBV12-4|-
TGTGCCAGCAGTCAAGGTTCTGAGCAGTTCTTC
CASSQGSEQFF
>TRBD1|17|TRBJ2-4|TRBV7-8|few
TGTGCCAGCAGCTCGATTGTAGGGGACAGAAGTCAACACATTCAGTACTTC
CASSSIVGDRSQHIQYF
>-|13|TRBJ2-3|TRBV7-9|few
TGTGCCAGCAGCTTAGCGATCACAGATACGCAGTATTTT
CASSLAITDTQYF
>-|14|TRBJ1-3|TRBV6-5|few
TGTGCCAGCAGCGAGGTATTCTCTGGAAACACCATATATTTT
CASSEVFSGNTIYF
>-|16|TRBJ1-2|TRBV6-1|-
TGTGCCAGCAGTGAAGATTTGGCGGCCTCTAACTATGGCTACACCTTC
CASSEDLAASNYGYTF
>TRBD2|19|TRBJ2-3|TRBV11-2|-
TGTGCCAGCAGCTCCCAGAACCGGCTAGCGGGGGGCCAGACAGATACGCAGTATTTT
CASSSQNRLAGGQTDTQYF
>-|14|TRBJ2-4|TRBV25-1|-
TGTGCCAGCAGTGGCCGGGACAAGGAAAACATTCAGTACTTC
CASSGRDKENIQYF
>-|14|TRBJ1-1|TRBV2|-
TGTGCCAGCGGATGGGGGGCAGCGAACACTGAAGCTTTCTTT
CASGWGAANTEAFF
>TRBD1|15|TRBJ1-2|TRBV7-6|-
TGTGCCAGCAGCCCCTGGACAGGGGAGCACTATGGCTACACCTTC
CASSPWTGEHYGYTF
>TRBD1|15|TRBJ1-2|TRBV6-4|-
TGTGCCAGCAGTGACACTGACAGGGGGCGCGAGGGCTACACCTTC
CASSDTDRGREGYTF
>TRBD1|15|TRBJ1-5|TRBV24-1|-
TGTGCCACCAGTTCCGCAGGGGGACCGAATCAGCCCCAGCATTTT
CATSSAGGPNQPQHF
>-|15|TRBJ2-5|TRBV6-5|-
TGTGCCAGCAGTTACCCAACACAGGGCTCGGAGACCCAGTACTTC
CASSYPTQGSETQYF
>-|16|TRBJ2-3|TRBV5-1|-
TGCGCCAGCAGCTGGACGGTGGCAGGGGGCACAGATACGCAGTATTTT
CASSWTVAGGTDTQYF
>-|15|TRBJ2-3|TRBV5-5|-
TGTGCCAGCAGTAAAGGTTTTGAGTGGACAGATACGCAGTATTTT
CASSKGFEWTDTQYF
>TRBD2|15|TRBJ2-3|TRBV28|-
TGTGCCAGCAGTTCGAAGCGGGGGTCCACAGATACGCAGTATTTT
CASSSKRGSTDTQYF
>-|16|TRBJ1-6|TRBV9|-
TGTGCCAGCAGCCGAGACGGGAGCTCCTATAATTCACCCCTCCACTTT
CASSRDGSSYNSPLHF
>-|15|TRBJ2-3|TRBV9|-
TGTGCCAGCAGCGTAGAACAGGGTAGCCCAGATACGCAGTATTTT
CASSVEQGSPDTQYF
>TRBD2|19|TRBJ2-2|TRBV3-1/TRBV3-2|-
TGTGCCAGCAGCAACTCCGGGACTAGCGGGGGGGCCGGCACCGGGGAGCTGTTTTTT
CASSNSGTSGGAGTGELFF
>TRBD2|14|TRBJ2-5|TRBV7-2|-
TGTGCCAGCAGCCCGGGACTAGCGGAAGAGACCCAGTACTTC
CASSPGLAEETQYF
>-|16|TRBJ2-2|TRBV7-2|-
TGTGCCAGCAGCTTAGCGCTATGGTCCGGAACCGGGGAGCTGTTTTTT
CASSLALWSGTGELFF
>-|14|TRBJ1-2|TRBV6-5|once
TGTGCCAGCAGTTACTCGAGGGATCTCGGCGGCTACACCTTC
CASSYSRDLGGYTF